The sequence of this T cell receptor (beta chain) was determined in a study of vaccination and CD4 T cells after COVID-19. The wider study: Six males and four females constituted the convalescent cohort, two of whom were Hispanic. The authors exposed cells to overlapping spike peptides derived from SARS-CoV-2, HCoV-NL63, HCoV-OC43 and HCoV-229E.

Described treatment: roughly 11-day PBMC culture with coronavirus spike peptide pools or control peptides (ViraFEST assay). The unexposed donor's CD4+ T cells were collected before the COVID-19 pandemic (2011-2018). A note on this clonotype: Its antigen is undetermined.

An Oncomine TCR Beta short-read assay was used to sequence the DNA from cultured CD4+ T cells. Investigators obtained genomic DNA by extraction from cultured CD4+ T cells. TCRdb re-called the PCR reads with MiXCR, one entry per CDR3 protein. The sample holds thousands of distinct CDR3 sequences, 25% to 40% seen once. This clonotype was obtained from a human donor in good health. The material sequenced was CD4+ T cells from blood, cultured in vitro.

The CDR3 DNA reads as TGTGCCAGCAGTGGGCTGGGGGGGTGGAGACGGTCACCCCTCCACTTT. As protein: CASSGLGGWRRSPLHF. The chain links TRBV6-1 to TRBJ1-6, with a possible D match to TRBD1 (5 bases). Germline values: CDR1 MNHNS, CDR2 SASEGT. The CDR3 sequence is 16 residues long. Trimming left V 4 bases short and J 10 bases short, with 20 bases between.